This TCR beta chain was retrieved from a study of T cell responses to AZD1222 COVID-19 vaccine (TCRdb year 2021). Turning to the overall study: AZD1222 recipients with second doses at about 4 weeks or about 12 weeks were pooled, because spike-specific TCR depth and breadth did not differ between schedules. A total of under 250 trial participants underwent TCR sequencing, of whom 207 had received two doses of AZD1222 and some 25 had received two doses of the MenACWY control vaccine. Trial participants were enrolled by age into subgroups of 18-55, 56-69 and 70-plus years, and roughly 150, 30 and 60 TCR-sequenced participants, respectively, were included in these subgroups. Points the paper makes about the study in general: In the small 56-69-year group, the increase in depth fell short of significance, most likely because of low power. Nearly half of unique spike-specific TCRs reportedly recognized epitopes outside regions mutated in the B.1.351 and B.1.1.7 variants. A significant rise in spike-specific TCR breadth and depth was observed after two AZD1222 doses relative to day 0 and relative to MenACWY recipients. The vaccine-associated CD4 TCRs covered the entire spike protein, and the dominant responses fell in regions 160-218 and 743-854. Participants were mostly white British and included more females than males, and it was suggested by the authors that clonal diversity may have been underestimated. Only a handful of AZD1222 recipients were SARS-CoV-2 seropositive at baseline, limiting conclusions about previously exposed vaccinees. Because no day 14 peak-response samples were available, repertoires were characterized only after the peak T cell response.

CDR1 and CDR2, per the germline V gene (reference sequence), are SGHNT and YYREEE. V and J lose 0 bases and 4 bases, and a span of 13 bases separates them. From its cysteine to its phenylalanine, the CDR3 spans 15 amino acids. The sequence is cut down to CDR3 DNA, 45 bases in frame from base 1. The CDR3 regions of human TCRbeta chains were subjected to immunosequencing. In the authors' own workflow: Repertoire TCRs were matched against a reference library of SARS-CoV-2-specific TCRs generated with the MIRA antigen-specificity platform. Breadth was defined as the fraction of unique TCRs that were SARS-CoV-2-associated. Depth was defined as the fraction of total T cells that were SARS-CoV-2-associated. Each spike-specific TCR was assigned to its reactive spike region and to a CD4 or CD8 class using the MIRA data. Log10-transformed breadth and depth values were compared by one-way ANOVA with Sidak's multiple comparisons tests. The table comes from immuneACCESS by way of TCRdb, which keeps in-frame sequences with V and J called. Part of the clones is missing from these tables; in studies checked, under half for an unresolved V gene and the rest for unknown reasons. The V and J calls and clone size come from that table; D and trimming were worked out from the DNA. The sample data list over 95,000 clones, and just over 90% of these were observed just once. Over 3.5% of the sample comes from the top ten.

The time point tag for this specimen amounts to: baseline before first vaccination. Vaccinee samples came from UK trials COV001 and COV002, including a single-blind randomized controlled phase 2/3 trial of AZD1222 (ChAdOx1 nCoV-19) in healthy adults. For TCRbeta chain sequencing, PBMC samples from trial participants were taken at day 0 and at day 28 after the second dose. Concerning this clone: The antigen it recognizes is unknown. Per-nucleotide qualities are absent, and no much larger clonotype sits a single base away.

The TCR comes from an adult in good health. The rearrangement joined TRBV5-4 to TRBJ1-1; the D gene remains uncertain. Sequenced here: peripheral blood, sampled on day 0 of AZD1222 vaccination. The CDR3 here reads CASSLALSRSTEAFF. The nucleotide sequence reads TGTGCCAGCAGCTTGGCCCTAAGCAGGAGCACTGAAGCTTTCTTT.